This is a list of T cell receptor beta chains from one sample in a study of PD-1 blockade in classical Hodgkin lymphoma. TCRdb's copy holds only in-frame clones and misses some; the assay was immunoSEQ multiplex PCR. In the table there are about 50,000 clones, under 80% of which are singletons. Specimen: peripheral blood mononuclear cells (PBMCs), collected before the fourth cycle of nivolumab. The source of these receptors is a human donor with classical Hodgkin lymphoma. Both conserved end residues are part of each CDR3. The D gene is left open where the match is weak. Only part of the rows carry a size: once, few, many, or a class if the clone is expanded.

j_call d_call clone_size v_call cdr3_nt cdr3_aa
TRBJ1-5 . . TRBV6-5 TGTGCCGGACGAGGACAGAACAATCAGCCCCAGCATTTT CAGRGQNNQPQHF
TRBJ2-7 TRBD2 once TRBV5-6 TGTGCCAGAGATCAATTAGGACTAGCGGGAGGGCTTGACTCCTACGAGCAGTACTTC CARDQLGLAGGLDSYEQYF
TRBJ2-7 . . TRBV28 TGTGCCAGCAGTTTAAGTGGTTACGAGCAGTACTTC CASSLSGYEQYF
TRBJ2-7 . . TRBV5-4 TGTGCCAGCAGCACAGGGACTGCCATCTACGAGCAGTACTTC CASSTGTAIYEQYF
TRBJ2-1 . few TRBV5-4 TGTGCCAGCAGCTTAGAGATCCTAGCGCCAGACAATGAGCAGTTCTTC CASSLEILAPDNEQFF
TRBJ1-1 . few TRBV2 TGTGCCAGCAGTGTGAACAGGGTAGGGATAAGTGAAGCTTTCTTT CASSVNRVGISEAFF
TRBJ2-1 . few TRBV27 TGTGCCAGCAGTTTAATAGGGAATGAGCAGTTCTTC CASSLIGNEQFF
TRBJ1-1 . . TRBV7-9 TGTGCCAGCAGCACTCGGACAGAATGGTGGACTGAAGCTTTCTTT CASSTRTEWWTEAFF
TRBJ2-7 . . TRBV18 TGTGCCAGCTCACCAGGTAGCTCCTACGAGCAGTACTTC CASSPGSSYEQYF
TRBJ2-5 TRBD1 . TRBV2 TGTGCCAGCATCGGACAGGGTGAAGGGACCCAGTACTTC CASIGQGEGTQYF
TRBJ2-3 . few TRBV5-4 TGTGCCAGCAGCTTGGACACAGATACGCAGTATTTT CASSLDTDTQYF
TRBJ2-3 . . TRBV29-1 TGCAGCGACCACAGGGTGTCCTTATATGCGCAGTATTTT CSDHRVSLYAQYF
TRBJ2-1 . . TRBV6-1 TGTGCCAGCAGGGGCAACCAGAGGGAGGAGTTCTTC CASRGNQREEFF
TRBJ1-5 . . TRBV6-6 TGTGCCAGCAGTTTGCAGGGTGGCGGTCAGCCCCAGCATTTT CASSLQGGGQPQHF
TRBJ1-1 TRBD1 . TRBV11-2 TGTGCCAGCAGCGAGCAGACAGGGACTGACACTGAAGCTTTCTTT CASSEQTGTDTEAFF
TRBJ2-2 . . TRBV27 TGTGCCAGCAGTTTATCTGGTGGGAGAATTTCGGGGGAGCTGTTTTTT CASSLSGGRISGELFF
TRBJ2-3 . . TRBV7-2 TGTGCCAGCAGCTTAGGGGTCGGGAGCACAGATACGCAGTATTTT CASSLGVGSTDTQYF
TRBJ1-6 TRBD1 . TRBV27 TGTGCCAGCAGTTTCCGACAGGGTGCTTCACCCCTCCACTTT CASSFRQGASPLHF
TRBJ1-6 TRBD1 . TRBV5-6 TGTGCCAGCAGCTTGGCAGGGGGTAATTCACCCCTCCACTTT CASSLAGGNSPLHF
TRBJ2-7 . . TRBV7-9 TGTGCCAGCAGCTTAGATGGAGGGCCCGGCGAGCAGTACTTC CASSLDGGPGEQYF
TRBJ2-1 . . TRBV5-6 TGTGCCAGCAGCGGGGGGCCCCCACAGGGCCTAAGTGGGTTCTTC CASSGGPPQGLSGFF
TRBJ2-1 TRBD2 once TRBV27 TGTGCCAGCAGTTTCGGCGGGGGTTTGGGTTACAATGAGCAGTTCTTC CASSFGGGLGYNEQFF
TRBJ2-1 TRBD1 . TRBV5-1 TGCGCCAGCAGCTTGGGGACAGGGGGCCTGGGATACAATGAGCAGTTCTTC CASSLGTGGLGYNEQFF
TRBJ2-3 TRBD2 few TRBV15 TGTGCCACCAGCAGGGCTCCTAGCGGGAGAACAGATACGCAGTATTTT CATSRAPSGRTDTQYF
TRBJ2-2 TRBD1 . TRBV7-2 TGTGCCAGCAGCTTATGGACAGGGCGTAACACCGGGGAGCTGTTTTTT CASSLWTGRNTGELFF
TRBJ1-4 . . TRBV11-2 TGTGCCAGCAGCCGGAGGGGGGCTTGGAATGAAAAACTGTTTTTT CASSRRGAWNEKLFF
TRBJ2-7 . . TRBV6-5 TGTGCCAGCAGCCTCCTAGGCGGGCTCAGGGAGCAGTACTTC CASSLLGGLREQYF
TRBJ2-3 . . TRBV28 TGTGCCAGCTATCTAGGAGGGGGAGCGGGTACAGATACGCAGTATTTT CASYLGGGAGTDTQYF
TRBJ2-5 TRBD1 once TRBV19 TGTGCCAGTAAGGAGAGGACAGGCACCCAAGAGACCCAGTACTTC CASKERTGTQETQYF
TRBJ1-3 . . TRBV5-1 TGCGCCAGCAGCTTGGATGGGACTGGAAACACCATATATTTT CASSLDGTGNTIYF
TRBJ2-7 . . TRBV11-3 TGTGCCAGCAGCCCTCGGACCGGAGTGGGATACGAGCAGTACTTC CASSPRTGVGYEQYF
TRBJ1-3 . . TRBV6-5 TGTGCCAGCAGTTACCGGGGGTTCTCTGGAAACACCATATATTTT CASSYRGFSGNTIYF
TRBJ2-1 TRBD2 . TRBV9 TGTGCCAGCAGTGGGCTAGCGGGAGGCCGGGGGTCCTACAATGAGCAGTTCTTC CASSGLAGGRGSYNEQFF
TRBJ2-7 TRBD1 once TRBV2 TGTGCCAGCAGCAGGGGGAACGAGCAGTACTTC CASSRGNEQYF
TRBJ1-2 TRBD1 . TRBV28 TGTGCCAGCAGCCCCTGGGGGACAGGGGAACATGGCTACACCTTC CASSPWGTGEHGYTF
TRBJ2-6 . few TRBV7-2 TGTGCCAGCAACGGGCAGACAGGGGCCAACGTCCTGACTTTC CASNGQTGANVLTF
TRBJ1-4 TRBD1 . TRBV28 TGTGCCAGCAGTTTCGCATACAGGGGCCAAGTTAATGAAAAACTGTTTTTT CASSFAYRGQVNEKLFF
TRBJ1-4 TRBD1 . TRBV5-4 TGTGCCAGCAGCTTGGACAGGGGAACTGGAAAACTGTTTTTT CASSLDRGTGKLFF
TRBJ1-2 TRBD1 few TRBV5-1 TGCGCCAGCAGCTTGGATGGGACAGGGGGGTATGGCTACACCTTC CASSLDGTGGYGYTF
TRBJ2-3 TRBD2 . TRBV5-1 TGCGCCAGCAGACCCGGGTTAGCGGGAGGAACAGATACGCAGTATTTT CASRPGLAGGTDTQYF
TRBJ1-2 TRBD1 . TRBV27 TGTGCCAGCAGTTTAAAAGGGGGCAACTATGGCTACACCTTC CASSLKGGNYGYTF
TRBJ2-7 . few TRBV28 TGTGCCAGCAGGGGGACATACCTCTACGAGCAGTACTTC CASRGTYLYEQYF
TRBJ2-3 . once TRBV29-1 TGCAACGTTGAGTGGAGCACAGATACGCAGTATTTT CNVEWSTDTQYF
TRBJ2-7 . . TRBV27 TGTGCCAGCAGTTTAGGGCCCTCCTACGAGCAGTACTTC CASSLGPSYEQYF
TRBJ2-7 . . TRBV30 TGTGCCTGGAGTAGCGAGATCCTCTACGAGCAGTACTTC CAWSSEILYEQYF
TRBJ1-2 . . TRBV27 TGTGCCAGCAGTTTATTACCAGGGTCCACCTACTATGGCTACACCTTC CASSLLPGSTYYGYTF
TRBJ2-2 . . TRBV18 TGTGCCAGCTCACCCCCAAACACCGGGGAGCTGTTTTTT CASSPPNTGELFF
TRBJ1-2 . . TRBV5-4 TGTGCCAGCAGCTTGGCTTTTCAGGCCCTCGAGCTCGGCTACACCTTC CASSLAFQALELGYTF
TRBJ1-1 . . TRBV6-1 TGTGCCAGCAATCGGGTGAACACTGAAGCTTTCTTT CASNRVNTEAFF
TRBJ1-1 . . TRBV28 TGTGCCAGCAGCTCCTGGCCTGGCACTGAAGCTTTCTTT CASSSWPGTEAFF
TRBJ2-2 TRBD1 . TRBV19 TGTGCCAGTAGATGGGACAGGGCTGGCACCGGGGAGCTGTTTTTT CASRWDRAGTGELFF
TRBJ2-2 TRBD2 . TRBV28 TGTGCCAGCAGACTAGCGGGAGCCACCGGGGAGCTGTTTTTT CASRLAGATGELFF
TRBJ2-1 . . TRBV28 TGTGCCAGCAGTTTCCGTACCTCCTTCTACAATGAGCAGTTCTTC CASSFRTSFYNEQFF